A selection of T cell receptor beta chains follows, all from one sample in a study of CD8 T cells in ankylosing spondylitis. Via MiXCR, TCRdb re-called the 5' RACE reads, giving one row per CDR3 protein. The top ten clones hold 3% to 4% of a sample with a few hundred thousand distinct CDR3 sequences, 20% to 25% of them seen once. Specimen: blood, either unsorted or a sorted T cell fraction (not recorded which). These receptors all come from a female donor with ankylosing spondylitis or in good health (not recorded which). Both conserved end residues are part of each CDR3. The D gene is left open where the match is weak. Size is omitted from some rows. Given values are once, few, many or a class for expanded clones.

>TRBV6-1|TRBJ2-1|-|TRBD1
CASSTTGDSYNEQFF
TGTGCCAGCAGTACAACAGGGGACTCCTACAATGAGCAGTTCTTC
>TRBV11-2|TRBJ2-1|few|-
CASSWENYNEQFF
TGTGCCAGCAGCTGGGAAAACTACAATGAGCAGTTCTTC
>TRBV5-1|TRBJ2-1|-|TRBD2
CASSRVFPERGNEQFF
TGCGCCAGCAGCCGCGTTTTCCCGGAGCGGGGAAATGAGCAGTTCTTC
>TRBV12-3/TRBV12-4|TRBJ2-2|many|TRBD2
CASTSGGGSQGELFF
TGTGCCAGCACCTCTGGGGGAGGGTCTCAAGGGGAGCTGTTTTTT
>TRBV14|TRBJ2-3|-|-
CASSQELGLTQYF
TGTGCCAGCAGCCAAGAGTTGGGGCTTACGCAGTATTTT
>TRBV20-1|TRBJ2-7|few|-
CSARAGGSSYEQYF
TGCAGTGCTAGGGCGGGTGGGAGCTCCTACGAGCAGTACTTC
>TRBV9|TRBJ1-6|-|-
CASSVQGRYNSPLHF
TGTGCCAGCAGCGTACAGGGTCGTTACAATTCACCCCTCCACTTT
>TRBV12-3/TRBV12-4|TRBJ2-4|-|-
CASSLRALSPRAKNIQYF
TGTGCCAGCAGTTTAAGGGCCCTAAGCCCTCGGGCCAAAAACATTCAGTACTTC
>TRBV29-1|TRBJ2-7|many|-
CSVALGGNEQYF
TGCAGCGTCGCTCTTGGAGGGAACGAGCAGTACTTC
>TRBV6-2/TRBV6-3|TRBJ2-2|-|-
CASSSSGQHTGELFF
-
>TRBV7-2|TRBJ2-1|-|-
CASSLVGLGEEQFF
TGTGCCAGCAGCTTAGTCGGGCTGGGAGAAGAGCAGTTCTTC
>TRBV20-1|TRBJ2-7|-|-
CSARDPPGQYF
TGCAGTGCTAGAGATCCACCGGGGCAGTACTTC
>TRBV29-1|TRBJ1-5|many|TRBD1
CSVGEGTGDNQPQHF
TGCAGCGTTGGGGAAGGGACAGGGGATAATCAGCCCCAGCATTTT
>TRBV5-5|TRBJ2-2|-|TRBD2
CASSFLAETTGELFF
TGTGCCAGCAGCTTTCTAGCGGAGACCACCGGGGAGCTGTTTTTT
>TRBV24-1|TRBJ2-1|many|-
CATRDGGGQFF
TGTGCCACCAGGGACGGCGGTGGGCAGTTCTTC
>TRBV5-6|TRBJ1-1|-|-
CASSLDLPRSTEAFF
TGTGCCAGCAGCTTGGACCTCCCCCGGAGCACTGAAGCTTTCTTT
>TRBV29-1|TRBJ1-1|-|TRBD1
CSVDRGRRAFF
TGCAGCGTGGACAGGGGACGTCGGGCTTTCTTT
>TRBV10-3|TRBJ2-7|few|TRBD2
CAISAVLAGNEQYF
TGTGCCATCAGTGCTGTCCTAGCGGGAAACGAGCAGTACTTC
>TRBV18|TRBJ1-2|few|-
CASSPRDLLGEGYTF
TGTGCCAGCTCACCTCGGGACCTTTTGGGTGAGGGCTACACCTTC
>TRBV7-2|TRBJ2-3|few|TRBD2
CASSLVAGPSTDTQYF
TGTGCCAGCAGCTTAGTAGCGGGCCCGAGCACAGATACGCAGTATTTT
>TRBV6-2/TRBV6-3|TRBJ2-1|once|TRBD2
CASSKGTSEEQFF
TGTGCCAGCAGTAAGGGGACTAGTGAGGAGCAGTTCTTC
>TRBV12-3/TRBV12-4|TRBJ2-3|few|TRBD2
CASSFAGGTDTQYF
TGTGCCAGCAGTTTTGCGGGGGGCACAGATACGCAGTATTTT
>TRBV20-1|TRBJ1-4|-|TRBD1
CSAGQGGREKLFF
TGCAGTGCTGGACAGGGGGGAAGAGAAAAACTGTTTTTT
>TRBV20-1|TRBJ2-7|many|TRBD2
CSARDPASGYYEQYF
TGCAGTGCTAGAGATCCGGCTAGCGGCTACTACGAGCAGTACTTC